A selection of T cell receptor beta chains follows, all from one sample in a study of cytomegalovirus exposure and HLA in healthy donors. Sequenced by immunoSEQ multiplex PCR; TCRdb stores in-frame clones only, minus some. Found here are tens of thousands of clones, around nine tenths of them singletons; the top ten hold approximately 1.1%. Sequenced material: PBMCs. These receptors originate from a young man in good health and CMV-seronegative. Each CDR3 is given with its conserved first and last residue. The order of the fields is CDR3 protein, V gene.

CASSQTRTGAQETQYF | TRBV5-4
CASSLERRGGEQYF | TRBV5-8
CASSQPRQNTGELFF | TRBV4-1
CASSLRQENPYEQYF | TRBV13
CASSYSRREVATQYF | TRBV6-6
CASSDDRELGVQSEQYF | TRBV2
CASSLGSGRYYNEQFF | TRBV11-3
CASSGGPPASGAGVAKNIQYF | TRBV5-1
CASSSTLADGDTQYF | TRBV7-9
CASSLEAGNTEAFF | TRBV5-1
CASSYTGRGGPQHF | TRBV27
CASTGGQGGLGRREGYTF | TRBV7-9
CASSLRLAGMNEQFF | TRBV7-3
CASSPGLAGANEQYF | TRBV18
CASSPRLALGPNTGELFF | TRBV11-2
CASTGGAWTEAFF | TRBV6-5
CASSLRGLGRAPPETQYF | TRBV27
CASRSSGQRLTDTQYF | TRBV2
CASSLGVAITYNEQFF | TRBV7-2
CASSLGQGGQPQHF | TRBV7-2
CASSYLGQMNTEAFF | TRBV6-5
CASSIPGQGSNEKLFF | TRBV7-2
CASSPGTSGTRELFF | TRBV5-4
CAISDGGLAGYNEQFF | TRBV10-3
CSVYNSGSPGNEQFF | TRBV29-1
CASSQESQGAYEQYF | TRBV4-1
CAISDPSGRANNEQFF | TRBV10-3
CASSLWEGDGELFF | TRBV11-3
CASSRYDPGYEQYF | TRBV28
CASRTGLAGQSEQYF | TRBV6-4
CASVQTGGADTQYF | TRBV28
CSVEMAFVTSGTSTDTQYF | TRBV29-1
CASNTGTSIYEQYF | TRBV2